This is a list of T cell receptor beta chains from one sample in a study of response to subunit inactivated influenza vaccine. TCRdb used MiXCR to reprocess the RT-PCR reads, holding one entry per CDR3 protein. The sample carries about 650,000 distinct CDR3 sequences, approximately 15% recorded once. The source was PBMCs from blood, collected 11 to 12 days after vaccination. Every receptor here comes from a man aged 45-65 years who received an inactivated influenza vaccine. Each CDR3 is given with its conserved first and last residue. The D gene is left open where the match is weak. Clone size is shown for a subset of rows, as once, few, many or a class of expanded clone.

length: 16
size: once
J: TRBJ2-3
V: TRBV12-3/TRBV12-4
D: NA
DNA: TGTGCCAGCAGTTTGGGCCCCGGAACTTTTCCAGATACGCAGTATTTT
CDR3: CASSLGPGTFPDTQYF

length: 16
size: few
J: TRBJ2-7
V: TRBV28
D: TRBD2
DNA: TGTGCCAGCAGTTTATTGGGCCTAGCGGGGTCCTACGAGCAGTACTTC
CDR3: CASSLLGLAGSYEQYF

length: 14
size: few
J: TRBJ1-4
V: TRBV4-1
D: NA
DNA: TGCGCCAGCAGCCAAGAATCAACTAATGAAAAACTGTTTTTT
CDR3: CASSQESTNEKLFF

length: 12
size: NA
J: TRBJ2-5
V: TRBV20-1
D: NA
DNA: TGCAGTGCCCCGACAGACCAAGAGACCCAGTACTTC
CDR3: CSAPTDQETQYF

length: 15
size: few
J: TRBJ2-3
V: TRBV6-5
D: NA
DNA: TGTGCCAGCAGTTCCGGGACCGGACCCACAGATACGCAGTATTTT
CDR3: CASSSGTGPTDTQYF

length: 15
size: many
J: TRBJ2-7
V: TRBV11-2
D: TRBD1
DNA: TGTGCCAGCAGCTTAGGGGGGACAGGGGGCTACGAGCAGTACTTC
CDR3: CASSLGGTGGYEQYF

length: 15
size: many
J: TRBJ1-2
V: TRBV9
D: NA
DNA: TGTGCCAGCAGCGGCCCTCGCGGGGGACTGTATGGCTACACCTTC
CDR3: CASSGPRGGLYGYTF

length: 13
size: NA
J: TRBJ2-7
V: TRBV2
D: TRBD1
DNA: TGTGCCAGCAACCGACAGGGGGCGTACGAGCAGTACTTC
CDR3: CASNRQGAYEQYF

length: 11
size: few
J: TRBJ1-2
V: TRBV7-9
D: NA
DNA: TGTGCCAGCAGCTTGGGCTCGGGCTACACCTTC
CDR3: CASSLGSGYTF

length: 15
size: few
J: TRBJ2-3
V: TRBV5-6
D: TRBD2
DNA: TGTGCCAGCAGCTTAGAAGCGGGATTGGCAGATACGCAGTATTTT
CDR3: CASSLEAGLADTQYF

length: 15
size: few
J: TRBJ2-6
V: TRBV7-2
D: NA
DNA: TGTGCCAGCAGCACCGGGCAGAGAGGGGCCAACGTCCTGACTTTC
CDR3: CASSTGQRGANVLTF

length: 16
size: few
J: TRBJ2-7
V: TRBV7-9
D: NA
DNA: TGTGCCAGCAGCTTGCTACGCGGGCAGGCCAGCGACGAGCAGTACTTC
CDR3: CASSLLRGQASDEQYF

length: 14
size: many
J: TRBJ2-1
V: TRBV20-1
D: TRBD2
DNA: TGCAGTGCGAGCGGACTAGCGGAGGTACGCGAGCAGTTCTTC
CDR3: CSASGLAEVREQFF

length: 14
size: many
J: TRBJ2-7
V: TRBV20-1
D: TRBD1
DNA: TGCAGTGCTAGAGGAACAGGGGACCCCTACGAGCAGTACTTC
CDR3: CSARGTGDPYEQYF

length: 17
size: few
J: TRBJ2-1
V: TRBV4-3
D: TRBD2
DNA: TGCGCCAGCAGCCAAGAACTAGCGGGAGCGTCCTACAATGAGCAGTTCTTC
CDR3: CASSQELAGASYNEQFF

length: 15
size: few
J: TRBJ2-7
V: TRBV7-8
D: NA
DNA: TGTGCCAGCAGCTTAGCCGGACGGGGCTCCTACGAGCAGTACTTC
CDR3: CASSLAGRGSYEQYF

length: 17
size: NA
J: TRBJ2-3
V: TRBV19
D: TRBD1
DNA: TGTGCCAGTAGTAACAACGGCCGGGACAGAGGGACAGATACGCAGTATTTT
CDR3: CASSNNGRDRGTDTQYF

length: 11
size: many
J: TRBJ1-2
V: TRBV7-9
D: NA
DNA: TGTGCCGGCCTGAGGGGCGAGGGCTACACCTTC
CDR3: CAGLRGEGYTF

length: 13
size: NA
J: TRBJ2-6
V: TRBV30
D: NA
DNA: TGTGCCTGGAGCCTTCAAGGGGCCAACGTCCTGACTTTC
CDR3: CAWSLQGANVLTF

length: 13
size: NA
J: TRBJ2-1
V: TRBV19
D: NA
DNA: TGTGCCAGTATGGCGCGCTCCTACAATGAGCAGTTCTTC
CDR3: CASMARSYNEQFF

length: 16
size: NA
J: TRBJ1-2
V: TRBV5-1
D: TRBD1
DNA: TGCGCCAGCAGCTTGGGGTCAGGGGGCGTTGCCTATGGCTACACCTTC
CDR3: CASSLGSGGVAYGYTF

length: 16
size: once
J: TRBJ2-2
V: TRBV12-3/TRBV12-4
D: TRBD2
DNA: TGTGCCAGCACCCTAGGGGCGGGGGGCCTCACCGGGGAGCTGTTTTTT
CDR3: CASTLGAGGLTGELFF

length: 16
size: few
J: TRBJ2-3
V: TRBV5-4
D: TRBD2
DNA: TGTGCCAGCAGCTCCCGAGCGGGGGAAAGCACAGATACGCAGTATTTT
CDR3: CASSSRAGESTDTQYF

length: 14
size: NA
J: TRBJ2-7
V: TRBV20-1
D: NA
DNA: TGCAGTGCTAGACCCTCAGGGGTCTCCTACGAGCAGTACTTC
CDR3: CSARPSGVSYEQYF

length: 18
size: NA
J: TRBJ1-2
V: TRBV11-2
D: NA
DNA: TGTGCCAGCAACAAAGGTGAACTGTGGGGAGCCACTAACTATGGCTACACCTTC
CDR3: CASNKGELWGATNYGYTF

length: 20
size: NA
J: TRBJ2-3
V: TRBV7-6
D: NA
DNA: TGTGCCAGCAGCTTAGCGTCTTGGAGAACACCTAGGCACACCACAGATACGCAGTATTTT
CDR3: CASSLASWRTPRHTTDTQYF

length: 15
size: few
J: TRBJ1-2
V: TRBV5-1
D: TRBD1
DNA: TGCGCCAGCAGCTCTCCGGGACAGGGGGCGTATCGCTACACCTTC
CDR3: CASSSPGQGAYRYTF

length: 19
size: NA
J: TRBJ2-6
V: TRBV6-2/TRBV6-3
D: NA
DNA: TGTGCCAGCAGTTGGACAATGGCAGCGGATTTTTCTGGGGCCAACGTCCTGACTTTC
CDR3: CASSWTMAADFSGANVLTF

length: 14
size: many
J: TRBJ1-5
V: TRBV2
D: NA
DNA: TGTGCCAGCAGTGAACAGGGTAGCAATCAGCCCCAGCATTTT
CDR3: CASSEQGSNQPQHF

length: 15
size: NA
J: TRBJ2-1
V: TRBV2
D: NA
DNA: TGTGCCAGCAGAACCTCTACGCAGGGCTACAATGAGCAGTTCTTC
CDR3: CASRTSTQGYNEQFF

length: 16
size: many
J: TRBJ1-1
V: TRBV7-2
D: NA
DNA: TGTGCCAGCAGCAAACGATACGCTTTCTCGGGCACTGAAGCTTTCTTT
CDR3: CASSKRYAFSGTEAFF

length: 13
size: few
J: TRBJ1-3
V: TRBV30
D: NA
DNA: TGTGCCTGGCAAGGGCCCTCTGGAAACACCATATATTTT
CDR3: CAWQGPSGNTIYF

length: 18
size: few
J: TRBJ2-1
V: TRBV20-1
D: NA
DNA: TGCAGTGCTAGAGACCAGGACGTTACATACCATCCCTACAATGAGCAGTTCTTC
CDR3: CSARDQDVTYHPYNEQFF

length: 13
size: NA
J: TRBJ2-4
V: TRBV12-3/TRBV12-4
D: NA
DNA: TGTGCCAGCAGTTTATCGTCTAGTAACATTCAGTACTTC
CDR3: CASSLSSSNIQYF

length: 13
size: NA
J: TRBJ2-2
V: TRBV9
D: NA
DNA: NA
CDR3: CASSAFGAGELFF

length: 14
size: few
J: TRBJ1-1
V: TRBV9
D: NA
DNA: TGTGCCAGCAGCGTAGCTTGGGGGGGCACTGAAGCTTTCTTT
CDR3: CASSVAWGGTEAFF

length: 14
size: NA
J: TRBJ2-1
V: TRBV7-2
D: TRBD1
DNA: TGTGCCAGCAGCCAGGGACAGTATCACAATGAGCAGTTCTTC
CDR3: CASSQGQYHNEQFF

length: 16
size: NA
J: TRBJ2-7
V: TRBV5-1
D: NA
DNA: TGCGCCAGCAGCTTAGGTGGAGGGGTAGGAGGTTACGAGCAGTACTTC
CDR3: CASSLGGGVGGYEQYF

length: 13
size: NA
J: TRBJ2-1
V: TRBV4-3
D: NA
DNA: TGCGCCAGCAGCAACCACGGCGGGAATGAGCAGTTCTTC
CDR3: CASSNHGGNEQFF

length: 16
size: NA
J: TRBJ1-5
V: TRBV7-9
D: NA
DNA: TGTGCCAGCAGCTACGGCCCGGCAGGGCCTAATCAGCCCCAGCATTTT
CDR3: CASSYGPAGPNQPQHF

length: 16
size: few
J: TRBJ2-2
V: TRBV20-1
D: NA
DNA: TGCAGTGCTAGCGGAAGGAGCGCCACGAACACCGGGGAGCTGTTTTTT
CDR3: CSASGRSATNTGELFF

length: 17
size: many
J: TRBJ2-3
V: TRBV4-3
D: TRBD2
DNA: TGCGCCAGCAGCCAAATAACAAGTGCGGGGGGCACAGATACGCAGTATTTT
CDR3: CASSQITSAGGTDTQYF

length: 17
size: few
J: TRBJ2-1
V: TRBV4-1
D: TRBD2
DNA: TGCGCCAGCAGCATTTTAGCGGGAGCGGAGAACTACAATGAGCAGTTCTTC
CDR3: CASSILAGAENYNEQFF

length: 14
size: NA
J: TRBJ2-5
V: TRBV2
D: NA
DNA: TGTGCCAGCAGTGAGTTCAGGGGCGGCGAGACCCAGTACTTC
CDR3: CASSEFRGGETQYF

length: 12
size: NA
J: TRBJ1-2
V: TRBV29-1
D: TRBD1
DNA: TGCAGCGTTGAGAGACAGGGGCAAATCTACACCTTC
CDR3: CSVERQGQIYTF

length: 15
size: few
J: TRBJ2-1
V: TRBV7-3
D: TRBD2
DNA: TGTGCCAGCAGCTTAACGAGCACTAGCGGGTATGAGCAGTTCTTC
CDR3: CASSLTSTSGYEQFF

length: 14
size: few
J: TRBJ2-7
V: TRBV28
D: TRBD2
DNA: TGTGCCAGCAGTTTTCGGACTAGCGGTTTTGAGCAGTACTTC
CDR3: CASSFRTSGFEQYF

length: 16
size: NA
J: TRBJ2-3
V: TRBV6-1
D: NA
DNA: TGTGCCAGCAGTGATACAGGGTACGCTAGCACAGATACGCAGTATTTT
CDR3: CASSDTGYASTDTQYF

length: 16
size: few
J: TRBJ2-7
V: TRBV5-1
D: TRBD2
DNA: TGCGCCAGCAGCTTGGGAGGACTAGCGGGACGTGACGAGCAGTACTTC
CDR3: CASSLGGLAGRDEQYF

length: 14
size: NA
J: TRBJ2-7
V: TRBV27
D: TRBD1
DNA: TGTGCCAGCAGTTTATTCACAGGGGACAACGAGCAGTACTTC
CDR3: CASSLFTGDNEQYF

length: 14
size: few
J: TRBJ1-2
V: TRBV4-1
D: NA
DNA: TGCGCCAGCAGCCAAGAGAGAACTTCGGGTGGCTACACCTTC
CDR3: CASSQERTSGGYTF

length: 14
size: many
J: TRBJ2-1
V: TRBV29-1
D: TRBD2
DNA: TGCAGCGTCGAACTAGCGGGGGGGTACAATGAGCAGTTCTTC
CDR3: CSVELAGGYNEQFF

length: 14
size: few
J: TRBJ2-7
V: TRBV7-2
D: TRBD1
DNA: TGTGCCAGCAGCTCCACCCCACAGGGGCGCGAGCAGTACTTC
CDR3: CASSSTPQGREQYF

length: 16
size: few
J: TRBJ2-5
V: TRBV5-1
D: TRBD2
DNA: TGCGCCAGCAGCTCTTTGTGGCTAGCGGGAGCAGAGACCCAGTACTTC
CDR3: CASSSLWLAGAETQYF